The following is a TCR beta chain sequence with its context. No antigen is known for it. The data originate from a study of cytomegalovirus exposure and HLA in healthy donors. Study outcomes and limitations: According to an earlier analysis, most TCR beta V segments yielded productive rearrangements about 90% or about 30% of the time.

60 Vbeta and 13 Jbeta primers were used in PCR. The protocol was immunoSEQ multiplex PCR, while the TCRdb copy is restricted to in-frame clones and leaves out a portion. The repertoire holds hundreds of thousands of clones, with roughly four fifths as singletons. Though nominally healthy at sampling, donors likely had unrecorded immune exposures. The germline V gene encodes CDR1 SGHDT and CDR2 YYEEEE. The CDR3 loop spans 13 amino acids. V lost 1 base and J lost 6, with 11 bases in between. The sequenced material came from PBMCs. This sequence joins TRBV5-6 and TRBJ2-7; TRBD2 is a possible D gene (5 bases). The origin of this receptor is a woman aged 35 to 49 in good health and CMV-seronegative. CDR3 amino acids: CASSLQAGVEQYF. In nucleotides, the CDR3 is TGTGCCAGCAGCTTGCAGGCCGGGGTCGAGCAGTACTTC.